This T cell receptor (beta chain) was sequenced for a study of OX40 agonist ivuxolimab in advanced cancers. Study context: Ivuxolimab, an agonistic anti-OX40 (CD134) antibody, was given to patients. Study findings and constraints: Clones of CD4+ and CD8+ blood T cells grew by week 6 at doses of 0.1 to 3.0 mg/kg. Among expanded peripheral T cells, antigen specificity went undetermined. CD8+ T cells averaged more expanded clones than CD4+.

From germline, CDR1 is LNHDA and CDR2 SQIVND (reference sequence). V lost 11 bases, J lost 3 bases, and 7 bases stayed unmatched. The CDR3 covers 12 residues. In its sample, this clone was seen a few times. Its antigen is as yet unknown. Measured with immunoSEQ multiplex PCR; TCRdb has only the in-frame clones, and not every one. The data show 80,000 or so clones, roughly 85% seen once. The TCR comes from an adult with an advanced solid tumor such as melanoma, head and neck, liver or kidney cancer. The chain joins TRBV19 to TRBJ2-7, with 7 bases lining up with TRBD1. The specimen comprised CD4+ or CD8+ T cells sorted from blood, sampled in a trial of the OX40 agonist ivuxolimab. The CDR3 DNA sequence: TGTGCCTCCCGGGACAGTAACTACGAGCAGTACTTC. As protein: CASRDSNYEQYF. Together with reference TRBV19 and TRBJ2-7, the CDR3 gives the full variable domain: DGGITQSPKYLFRKEGQNVTLSCEQNLNHDAMYWYRQDPGQGLRLIYYSQIVNDFQKGDIAEGYSVSREKKESFPLTVTSAQKNPTAFYLCASRDSNYEQYFGPGTRLTVT.